This T cell receptor (beta chain) was obtained from a study of human T cells and chemical hapten exposure. About the study: Sensitization was performed using 2% DPC on a 2 cm by 2 cm upper inner arm skin site.

This clonotype has just a few counts. Using its own MiXCR run on the RACE reads, TCRdb lists one record per CDR3 protein. The table has 200,000 to 300,000 distinct CDR3 sequences, over 8% seen once. Trimming cost V 3 bases and J 3 bases; bases outside gene matches: 1. This CDR3 contains 14 residues. Germline V gene lookup returns CDR1 SQVTM and CDR2 ANQGSEA. As for time point: pre-sensitization, week 0. Documented treatment: therapeutic diphenylcyclopropenone sensitization with weekly scalp DPC. Ahead of applying each patch test, blood was sampled. This TCR was sampled from a woman aged 35 to 49 with alopecia areata. Some clones in this sample may be carry-over from other donors' samples. This specimen was whole blood, taken in connection with sensitization to the hapten diphenylcyclopropenone (DPC). The chain is built from TRBV29-1 and TRBJ2-7; 14 bases agree with TRBD2. The CDR3 here is CSVDGTSGSYEQYF. CDR3 nucleotides: TGCAGCGTTGACGGGACTAGCGGGAGCTACGAGCAGTACTTC.